This TCR beta chain was sequenced during a study of blood T cell repertoires in COVID-19. Turning to the study itself: COVID-19 samples collected from the United States, Italy and Spain covered acute and convalescent phases. PBMCs, B-cell-depleted T cells, or T cells provided the cDNA or gDNA that made up the material.

Germline assignment: CDR1 MNHNS and CDR2 SASEGT. V shed 4 bases and J shed 1 base, with 19 bases lying between them. The CDR3 is 17 residues long. Some clones are missing from TCRdb's copy, which holds only in-frame ones; the method was immunoSEQ multiplex PCR. The sample lists tens of thousands of clones; roughly 87% were seen once. Sequenced: peripheral blood. The clonotype comes from a human donor with active COVID-19. The donor label of this sample is uncertain. The V and J genes are TRBV6-1 and TRBJ1-2, with a weak D call TRBD1 (5 bases). This CDR3 is CASSGSTQGLGNYGYTF. The CDR3 region has the DNA TGTGCCAGCAGTGGAAGTACCCAGGGTTTGGGTAACTATGGCTACACCTTC.